These 23 T cell receptor beta chains were sequenced from one sample in a study of cytotoxic CD8 clonotypes in ibrutinib-treated CLL (dated by TCRdb to 2020 to 2023). The library came from the immunoSEQ multiplex PCR assay. Here the immuneACCESS table is served through TCRdb, limited to in-frame sequences with V and J called. Missing clones are a known gap in these copies; in checked studies unresolved V genes cover under half, and the rest lacks a known reason. Recorded for this sample are fewer than 400,000 clones; over 60% of them occurred a single time. Roughly 6% of the sample rests with the top ten. The material sequenced was PBMCs, taken after 36 months of ibrutinib treatment. The receptors were gathered from a human donor with chronic lymphocytic leukemia.

The CDR3 DNA sequence: TGTGCCAGCAGTTACTCGGGGACAGGGCTCTATGGCTACACCTTC. Protein: CASSYSGTGLYGYTF. The genes are TRBV6-5 and TRBJ1-2; TRBD1 matches at 9 bases. Germline V gene lookup returns CDR1 MNHEY and CDR2 SVGAGI. The junction had 3 bases not matched to a gene; V was cut back by 0 bases and J by 4 bases. The CDR3 covers 15 residues.

V usage is TRBV25-1 and J usage is TRBJ2-2; no reliable D call. With 8 bases removed from V and 3 bases from J, the gap between germline ends came to 16 bases. Germline CDR1 reads MGHDK; CDR2 reads SYGVNS. This CDR3 region has 15 residues. The CDR3 protein is CASAPFQAHTGELFF. The CDR3 nucleotides read TGTGCCAGCGCACCCTTTCAGGCCCACACCGGGGAGCTGTTTTTT. Filled out from reference TRBV25-1 and TRBJ2-2, the complete variable domain reads EADIYQTPRYLVIGTGKKITLECSQTMGHDKMYWYQQDPGMELHLIHYSYGVNSTEKGDLSSESTVSRIRTEHFPLTLESARPSHTSQYLCASAPFQAHTGELFFGEGSRLTVL.

The chain is built from TRBV28 and TRBJ1-1, with no clear D. CDR3 length: 14 residues. Germline loops: CDR1 MDHEN, CDR2 SYDVKM. V gave up 6 bases and J gave up 1 base, with 12 bases separating them. The CDR3 is CASSLTERNTEAFF. CDR3 bases: TGTGCCAGCAGCCTAACCGAGAGGAACACTGAAGCTTTCTTT.

This clone was seen more than once but under ten times. J is TRBJ1-2 and V is TRBV4-2, with a tentative D call TRBD1 (5 bases). Germline loops: CDR1 LGHNA, CDR2 YNFKEQ. This CDR3 contains 13 residues. V was shortened by 2 bases and J by 7 bases, with 11 bases between the two germline ends. The CDR3 DNA reads TGTGCCAGCAGCCAAACCCTGGGGGTTGGCTACACCTTC. Encoded protein: CASSQTLGVGYTF.

This sequence joins TRBV5-1 and TRBJ1-6; the D gene is possibly TRBD1 (5 bases). V was pared by 6 bases and J by 0 bases, with 16 bases between. Germline CDR1 is SGHRS and CDR2 is YFSETQ. CDR3 length equals 17 residues. The CDR3 loop reads CASTPGRYSSYNSPLHF. DNA of the CDR3: TGCGCCAGCACCCCAGGGCGGTACAGCTCCTATAATTCACCCCTCCACTTT.

The CDR3 here is CASSLADHFGGYTF. As DNA, the CDR3 is TGTGCCAGCAGCTTAGCGGATCACTTTGGTGGCTACACCTTC. The chain links TRBV7-2 to TRBJ1-2; no reliable D call. V dropped 0 bases and J dropped 7 bases, with 12 bases sitting between them. The CDR3 length is 14 residues. Germline V gives CDR1 SGHTA, CDR2 FQGNSA.

DNA of the CDR3: TGCGCCAGCAGCTCCAAGGTTTCGAGCGAGCAGTACTTC. As protein: CASSSKVSSEQYF. The J gene is TRBJ2-7, the V gene TRBV5-1; D is ambiguous. The CDR3 runs 13 residues. Trimming removed 3 bases at V and 6 bases at J, with 13 bases between. Germline V gene lookup returns CDR1 SGHRS and CDR2 YFSETQ. The variable domain in full, with the rest retrieved from reference TRBV5-1 and TRBJ2-7, is KAGVTQTPRYLIKTRGQQVTLSCSPISGHRSVSWYQQTPGQGLQFLFEYFSETQRNKGNFPGRFSGRQFSNSRSEMNVSTLELGDSALYLCASSSKVSSEQYFGPGTRLTVT.

This clone appeared once. V usage is TRBV2 and J usage is TRBJ2-7; no reliable D call. V lost 6 bases to trimming and J lost 2 bases, with 14 bases between them. The germline V gene has CDR1 SNHLY and CDR2 FYNNEI. This CDR3 has 14 amino acids. The CDR3 loop is CASREPGLPYEQYF. CDR3 nucleotide sequence: TGTGCCAGCAGGGAACCCGGGTTACCCTACGAGCAGTACTTC.

V is TRBV5-1 and J is TRBJ2-7; 10 bases match TRBD1. Unmatched junction bases numbered 4, after V lost 3 bases and J lost 4 bases. CDR3 size: 14 residues. Per the germline V gene, CDR1 is SGHRS and CDR2 is YFSETQ. CDR3 amino acids: CASSWTGGRYEQYF. The CDR3 bases are TGCGCCAGCAGCTGGACAGGGGGTCGATACGAGCAGTACTTC.

The chain uses TRBV5-6 and TRBJ2-1; unclear D gene. This CDR3 spans 15 amino acids. V gave up 4 bases and J gave up 0 bases, with 11 bases separating them. The V gene's germline CDR1 is SGHDT and CDR2 YYEEEE. Here the CDR3 DNA reads TGTGCCAGCAGCCCACGGCTCAGCTCCTACAATGAGCAGTTCTTC. As protein: CASSPRLSSYNEQFF.

The rearrangement links TRBV2 to TRBJ2-2; TRBD2 matches 8 bases. The CDR3 spans 15 residues. Germline loops: CDR1 SNHLY, CDR2 FYNNEI. V lost 5 bases and J lost 1; bases outside the gene matches: 3. CDR3 DNA sequence: TGTGCCAGCAGTTGGCTAGCGGGGAACACCGGGGAGCTGTTTTTT. This codes for CASSWLAGNTGELFF.

This sequence joins TRBV9 and TRBJ2-5; the D gene is possibly TRBD1 (5 bases). In germline, CDR1 is SGDLS, CDR2 YYNGEE. Trimming stripped 0 bases from V and 3 bases from J, with 15 bases between. CDR3 length: 16 residues. As DNA, the CDR3 is TGTGCCAGCAGCGTAGACGGCAGGGCAGCTGAAGAGACCCAGTACTTC. Its protein product is CASSVDGRAAEETQYF.

The chain carries TRBV6-5 and TRBJ2-7; TRBD2 aligns across 10 bases. CDR1 is MNHEY and CDR2 is SVGAGI in the germline V gene. Trimming removed 6 bases from V and 4 bases from J; junction bases left unmatched: 6. The CDR3 has 14 amino acids. CDR3 protein: CASSLGLAAYEQYF. CDR3 nucleotide sequence: TGTGCCAGCAGCCTAGGACTAGCGGCATACGAGCAGTACTTC.

J is TRBJ1-2 and V is TRBV2, with D possibly being TRBD1 (5 bases). V shed 5 bases and J shed 5 bases, with 18 bases lying between them. This CDR3 region has 15 residues. In germline, CDR1 is SNHLY, CDR2 FYNNEI. DNA for the CDR3: TGTGCCAGCAGTCCCACCGGGACGGCCAATTATGGCTACACCTTC. This translates into CASSPTGTANYGYTF.

The genes are TRBV21-1 and TRBJ1-4. TRBV21-1 represents a pseudogene. The CDR3 extends over 17 amino acids. In nucleotides, the CDR3 is TGTGCCAGCAGCAACTCGGAGACGGGAGGAACTAATGAAAAACTGTTTTTT. This sequence encodes CASSNSETGGTNEKLFF.

V is TRBV7-9 and J is TRBJ2-3, with TRBD2 matching 7 bases. The CDR3 runs 14 residues. V trimming: 1 base; J trimming: 9 bases; junction bases outside the gene matches: 7. The germline V gene has CDR1 SEHNR and CDR2 FQNEAQ (reference sequence). The CDR3 DNA follows: TGTGCCAGCAGCTTAGGGGGCGGGAGCCCCACGCAGTATTTT. Its translation is CASSLGGGSPTQYF. The whole variable domain, remainder taken from reference TRBV7-9 and TRBJ2-3, is DTGVSQNPRHKITKRGQNVTFRCDPISEHNRLYWYRQTLGQGPEFLTYFQNEAQLEKSRLLSDRFSAERPKGSFSTLEIQRTEQGDSAMYLCASSLGGGSPTQYFGPGTRLTVL.

The chain joins TRBV7-3 to TRBJ2-5, with TRBD2 matching over 13 bases. Germline values: CDR1 SGHTA, CDR2 FQGTGA. The CDR3 consists of 15 residues. V lost 6 bases and J lost 5; bases outside the gene matches: 6. CDR3 sequence reads: CASSLGLAGFETQYF. Written as DNA, the CDR3 is TGTGCCAGCAGTCTGGGACTAGCGGGGTTCGAGACCCAGTACTTC. Based on the CDR3 plus reference TRBV7-3 and TRBJ2-5, the full variable domain is GAGVSQTPSNKVTEKGKYVELRCDPISGHTALYWYRQSLGQGPEFLIYFQGTGAADDSGLPNDRFFAVRPEGSVSTLKIQRTERGDSAVYLCASSLGLAGFETQYFGPGTRLLVL.

This chain uses TRBV2 with TRBJ2-2; D is unresolved. V was pared by 8 bases and J by 6 bases, with 16 bases between. This CDR3 comprises 14 residues. CDR1 and CDR2 (germline): SNHLY, FYNNEI. Written as DNA, the CDR3 is TGTGCCAGCGGTCGGAGTGGGATAGCCGGGGAGCTGTTTTTT. This gives the protein CASGRSGIAGELFF.

This chain uses TRBV9 with TRBJ2-2, with 9 bases lining up with TRBD2. Germline trimming cut 6 bases from V and 4 bases from J; bases unmatched to any gene: 4. The CDR3 extends over 14 amino acids. The germline V gene encodes CDR1 SGDLS and CDR2 YYNGEE. CDR3 loop: CASTRGRVTGELFF. CDR3 coding DNA: TGTGCCAGCACTCGCGGGAGGGTCACCGGGGAGCTGTTTTTT.

This clone has just a few counts. The V call is TRBV2, the J call TRBJ2-5, with 10 bases aligning to TRBD1. The V and J ends lost 6 bases and 5 bases, in that order; junction bases with no gene match: 6. Germline V gives CDR1 SNHLY, CDR2 FYNNEI. The CDR3 is 14 amino acids. In DNA form, the CDR3 reads TGTGCCAGCAGGTGGACAGGGGGTGATGAGACCCAGTACTTC. Protein product: CASRWTGGDETQYF. The full variable domain, its missing parts supplied by reference TRBV2 and TRBJ2-5, is EPEVTQTPSHQVTQMGQEVILRCVPISNHLYFYWYRQILGQKVEFLVSFYNNEISEKSEIFDDQFSVERPDGSNFTLKIRSTKLEDSAMYFCASRWTGGDETQYFGPGTRLLVL.

There are a few counts of this clone. The V gene is TRBV27, the J gene TRBJ2-1, with D perhaps assigned TRBD1 or TRBD2 (5 bases each). The CDR3 has 13 residues. Germline loops: CDR1 MNHEY, CDR2 SMNVEV (reference sequence). Trimming took 0 bases from V and 15 from J, leaving 15 bases between them. CDR3 amino acids: CASSLSRGGNPFF. DNA for the CDR3: TGTGCCAGCAGTTTATCGAGGGGTGGGAATCCGTTCTTC.

The rearrangement links TRBV10-3 to TRBJ1-1, with D perhaps matching TRBD1 (5 bases). CDR3 size: 13 residues. Germline assignment: CDR1 ENHRY and CDR2 SYGVKD. Trimming shortened V by 5 bases and J by 2 bases, and 9 bases separated the two germline ends. The CDR3 DNA reads as TGTGCCATCAGTCCAGGGCCCAACACTGAAGCTTTCTTT. Its protein product is CAISPGPNTEAFF.

The chain carries TRBV9 and TRBJ2-7; TRBD1 aligns across 10 bases. With V trimmed by 0 bases and J by 7 bases, 10 bases remained unmatched. Germline V lookup: CDR1 SGDLS, CDR2 YYNGEE. The CDR3 contains 16 residues. Written as DNA, the CDR3 is TGTGCCAGCAGCGTAGGATGGGGACAGGGGCACGATGAGCAGTACTTC. This gives the protein CASSVGWGQGHDEQYF.